These 25 T cell receptor beta chains came from one sample sequenced in a study of blood T cell repertoires in COVID-19. TCRdb's table, derived via immunoSEQ multiplex PCR, lists solely in-frame clones and lacks some. The sample lists 150,000 to 200,000 clones; roughly 90% were seen once. The sequencing input was peripheral blood. These receptors were collected from a man aged 60-69 years with active or convalescent COVID-19.

This chain uses TRBV3-1 (or the pseudogene TRBV3-2) with TRBJ1-1, with 8 nucleotides matching TRBD1. Trimming cost V 8 bases and J 1 base; bases outside gene matches: 0. The CDR3 totals 12 residues. Germline CDR1 reads LGHDT; CDR2 reads YNNKEL (reference sequence). The CDR3 sequence: CASGQGNTEAFF. The CDR3 nucleotides read TGTGCCAGCGGACAGGGGAACACTGAAGCTTTCTTT.

This chain joins TRBV2 and TRBJ2-2; 8 nucleotides match TRBD2. Germline-derived CDR1 and CDR2 are SNHLY and FYNNEI. The CDR3 runs to 15 residues. With 8 bases clipped from V and 3 bases from J, the junction kept 8 bases outside the gene matches. The CDR3 sequence: CASPRGGRDTGELFF. The CDR3 DNA reads TGTGCCAGCCCTCGGGGGGGGCGAGACACCGGGGAGCTGTTTTTT.

This clone came up once. The V call is TRBV5-1, the J call TRBJ1-1, with 7 positions matching TRBD1. After removal of 0 bases from V and 5 bases from J, the junction contained 4 bases not matched to a gene. Looked up from germline, CDR1 is SGHRS and CDR2 is YFSETQ. The CDR3 is made up of 14 amino acids. This CDR3 reads CASSLDLRGTEAFF. DNA for the CDR3: TGCGCCAGCAGCTTGGATCTCAGGGGGACTGAAGCTTTCTTT.

This clone has only one observation. This sequence joins TRBV7-2 and TRBJ2-1, with a weak D call TRBD2 (5 bases). The CDR3 is 16 amino acids. The ends were cut back, 0 bases at V and 2 bases at J, with 11 bases in the middle. Germline lookup yields CDR1 SGHTA and CDR2 FQGNSA. CDR3 sequence: CASSLASGNTYNEQFF. CDR3 DNA sequence: TGTGCCAGCAGCTTAGCAAGCGGCAATACCTACAATGAGCAGTTCTTC.

This clone was counted only a few times. The J gene is TRBJ1-1, the V gene TRBV10-3, with TRBD1 matching 7 bases. V shed 7 bases, J shed 2 bases, and the junction held 4 bases outside the gene matches. This CDR3 has 13 residues. Per germline, CDR1 ENHRY and CDR2 SYGVKD. The CDR3, as DNA: TGTGCCATCACGGGACAGCTAAACACTGAAGCTTTCTTT. This gives the protein CAITGQLNTEAFF.

J is TRBJ2-5 and V is TRBV12-5; 7 bases are shared with TRBD2. In germline, CDR1 is LGHNT, CDR2 FRNRAP. This CDR3 is 15 amino acids long. V shed 2 bases, J shed 5 bases, and the junction held 8 bases outside the gene matches. The CDR3 DNA reads TGTGCTAGTGGTTTGATGGCGGGAGTCGAGGAGACCCAGTACTTC. This codes for CASGLMAGVEETQYF.

In DNA form, the CDR3 reads TGTGCCAGCAGTCGCAACCAGGGGAACGGCATGAACACTGAAGCTTTCTTT. Residues: CASSRNQGNGMNTEAFF. The chain recombines TRBV6-6 with TRBJ1-1; a possible D gene is TRBD1 (6 bases). Trimming pared 5 bases from V and 0 bases from J, leaving 19 bases between. Germline V gene lookup returns CDR1 MNHNY and CDR2 SVGAGI (reference sequence). The CDR3 length is 17 residues.

V usage is TRBV10-1 and J usage is TRBJ2-5; 7 bases fit TRBD1. V trimming: 5 bases; J trimming: 2 bases; junction bases outside the gene matches: 5. The germline CDR1 and CDR2 sequences are WNHNN and SYGVQD (reference sequence). CDR3 length: 14 amino acids. CDR3 in amino acids: CASSTGQSQETQYF. DNA of the CDR3: TGCGCCAGCAGTACGGGACAGTCACAAGAGACCCAGTACTTC.

The rearrangement joins TRBV5-1 to TRBJ1-1, with D maybe TRBD1 (5 bases). The CDR3 runs to 16 residues. V lost 1 base to trimming and J lost 0 bases, with 13 bases between them. The germline V gene encodes CDR1 SGHRS and CDR2 YFSETQ. The CDR3 bases are TGCGCCAGCAGCTTGCTAGGCGGGGCTGTGAACACTGAAGCTTTCTTT. As protein: CASSLLGGAVNTEAFF.

The chain is built from TRBV10-3 and TRBJ1-2; 8 nucleotides match TRBD1. The CDR3 consists of 15 residues. Germline values: CDR1 ENHRY, CDR2 SYGVKD. J was trimmed by 4 bases and V by 2 bases; bases with no gene match: 6. Here the CDR3 DNA reads TGTGCCATCAGTGAGGGACAGGGTAGGGTCTATGGCTACACCTTC. Its translation: CAISEGQGRVYGYTF.

The V call is TRBV7-8, the J call TRBJ1-5, with D possibly TRBD1 on 6 matching bases. Germline CDR1 SGHVS, CDR2 FQNEAQ. The CDR3 covers 13 residues. Deletions cut 5 bases from V and 2 bases from J, with 7 bases between. The CDR3 bases are TGTGCCAGCAGCCGACAGGGCAATCAGCCCCAGCATTTT. Translated: CASSRQGNQPQHF.

The chain is built from TRBV27 and TRBJ1-6; the match to TRBD1 covers 8 bases. CDR3 size: 16 residues. Trimming took 5 bases from V and 5 from J; bases not matched to a gene: 8. In germline, CDR1 is MNHEY, CDR2 SMNVEV (reference sequence). CDR3: CASSRQGLIHNSPLHF. The CDR3 nucleotides are TGTGCCAGCAGTCGACAGGGGCTCATTCATAATTCACCCCTCCACTTT.

This chain uses TRBV18 with TRBJ2-5; D gene ambiguous. There are 15 residues in the CDR3. Germline V CDR1 and CDR2: KGHSH, LQKENI. Between the trimmed V and J ends, which lost 1 base and 1 base, there was a span of 10 bases. The CDR3 nucleotides are TGTGCCAGCTCACCACAGGCAGTAGCCCAAGAGACCCAGTACTTC. Translated: CASSPQAVAQETQYF.

The chain is built from TRBV7-2 and TRBJ1-6, with 7 bases matching TRBD1. With 5 bases clipped from V and 7 bases from J, the junction kept 5 bases outside the gene matches. The CDR3 is 14 amino acids. CDR1 is SGHTA, CDR2 FQGNSA, per germline. Here the CDR3 reads CASSPGQTNSPLHF. The DNA of the CDR3 is TGTGCCAGCAGCCCGGGACAGACCAATTCACCCCTCCACTTT.

The V gene is TRBV6-5, the J gene TRBJ2-1; 10 bases map to TRBD1. The trim removed 6 bases at V and 4 bases at J, leaving 6 bases unmatched. CDR3 size: 15 residues. Per germline, CDR1 MNHEY and CDR2 SVGAGI. CDR3 sequence: CASRGTGVMYNEQFF. In DNA, the CDR3 is TGTGCCAGCAGGGGGACAGGGGTTATGTACAATGAGCAGTTCTTC.

The rearrangement links TRBV19 to TRBJ1-3; no reliable D call. Trimming shortened V by 3 bases and J by 0 bases, and 12 bases separated the two germline ends. The germline V gene encodes CDR1 LNHDA and CDR2 SQIVND (reference sequence). CDR3 size: 16 residues. CDR3 loop: CASSMREGNSGNTIYF. The DNA for the CDR3 is TGTGCCAGTAGTATGCGTGAGGGAAACTCTGGAAACACCATATATTTT.

V is TRBV6-4 and J is TRBJ1-1, with 8 bases identical to TRBD1. The CDR3 is 12 amino acids. With V trimmed by 8 bases and J by 7 bases, 6 bases remained unmatched. Germline-derived CDR1 and CDR2 are MRHNA and SNTAGT. DNA for the CDR3: TGTGCCAGCTCCCAGGGGGCGGGTGAAGCTTTCTTT. This codes for CASSQGAGEAFF.

J is TRBJ2-5 and V is TRBV2, with D tentatively TRBD2 (5 bases). This CDR3 is built from 12 residues. The germline CDR1 and CDR2 sequences are SNHLY and FYNNEI. V was pared by 7 bases and J by 4 bases, with 10 bases between. CDR3 loop: CASMRVRETQYF. The CDR3 DNA sequence: TGTGCCAGCATGCGGGTACGAGAGACCCAGTACTTC.

This clone was counted a single time. This chain joins TRBV27 and TRBJ2-4; D gene unclear. The CDR3 covers 15 residues. Trimming pared 6 bases from V and 0 bases from J, leaving 12 bases between. Germline CDR1 is MNHEY and CDR2 is SMNVEV (reference sequence). CDR3 DNA sequence: TGTGCCAGCAGGCCTGACTGGTTAGCCAAAAACATTCAGTACTTC. This codes for CASRPDWLAKNIQYF.

V is TRBV9 and J is TRBJ2-3, with TRBD1 matching over 7 bases. This CDR3 has 17 amino acids. Germline CDR1 SGDLS, CDR2 YYNGEE. Germline trimming cut 4 bases from V and 4 bases from J; bases unmatched to any gene: 15. The CDR3 spells CASSTHTGVTWPDTQYF. CDR3 nucleotide sequence: TGTGCCAGCAGCACCCATACAGGGGTAACGTGGCCAGATACGCAGTATTTT. Variable domain in full (rest from reference TRBV9 and TRBJ2-3): DSGVTQTPKHLITATGQRVTLRCSPRSGDLSVYWYQQSLDQGLQFLIQYYNGEERAKGNILERFSAQQFPDLHSELNLSSLELGDSALYFCASSTHTGVTWPDTQYFGPGTRLTVL.

This clone was detected only once. The genes are TRBV5-1 and TRBJ1-3, with a possible D match to TRBD1 (6 bases). V was cut by 6 bases and J by 0 bases, with 16 bases left in between. The CDR3 is made up of 16 amino acids. Germline CDR1 and CDR2: SGHRS and YFSETQ. CDR3 residues: CASTNDRLRSGNTIYF. The CDR3 DNA reads as TGCGCCAGCACCAACGACAGGTTACGCTCTGGAAACACCATATATTTT.

V and J are TRBV9 and TRBJ2-1; 8 bases fit TRBD2. V dropped 2 bases and J dropped 9; count of bases not matched to a gene: 13. The CDR3 covers 16 residues. Germline loops: CDR1 SGDLS, CDR2 YYNGEE. CDR3 protein: CASSVLFGGAGGEQFF. CDR3 DNA: TGTGCCAGCAGCGTTTTATTCGGGGGGGCCGGTGGTGAGCAGTTCTTC.

The chain combines TRBV10-3 with TRBJ1-3, with 10 bases aligning to TRBD1. The CDR3 has 19 residues. The germline gives CDR1 ENHRY, CDR2 SYGVKD. The V gene end was trimmed by 3 bases and the J gene end by 0 bases; junction bases not matched to a gene: 11. This chain's CDR3 is CAISERTGGRPNSGNTIYF. For the CDR3, the DNA is TGTGCCATCAGTGAAAGGACAGGGGGTCGGCCCAACTCTGGAAACACCATATATTTT.

The sample holds one count of this clone. This chain connects TRBV7-9 to TRBJ2-5, with D possibly being TRBD1 (5 bases). The CDR3 covers 15 residues. Germline V gene data show CDR1 as SEHNR and CDR2 as FQNEAQ (reference sequence). V lost 1 base and J lost 1, with 10 bases in between. The CDR3 nucleotides are TGTGCCAGCAGCTTAGTTGGCCAGGGCCAAGAGACCCAGTACTTC. This sequence encodes CASSLVGQGQETQYF.

The J gene is TRBJ2-6, the V gene TRBV7-9, with 10 bases aligning to TRBD1. The CDR3 is 17 residues long. Germline V gene sequence: CDR1 SEHNR, CDR2 FQNEAQ (reference sequence). V lost 3 bases and J lost 3; bases outside the gene matches: 5. CDR3 sequence: CASSLRQGAFGANVLTF. CDR3 bases: TGTGCCAGCAGCTTGAGACAGGGGGCTTTTGGGGCCAACGTCCTGACTTTC.